One sample yielded the 7 T cell receptor beta chains listed below, sequenced in a study of OX40 agonist ivuxolimab in advanced cancers. Method: immunoSEQ multiplex PCR; TCRdb's copy keeps in-frame clones and lacks some. The table includes about 67,000 clones, 70% to 90% detected once. The sample in question was CD4+ or CD8+ T cells sorted from blood, obtained in a trial of the OX40 agonist ivuxolimab. The receptors derive from an adult with an advanced solid tumor such as melanoma, head and neck, liver or kidney cancer.

The J gene is TRBJ1-1, the V gene TRBV2; perhaps TRBD1 as D (6 bases). From germline, CDR1 is SNHLY and CDR2 FYNNEI. The CDR3 has 14 residues. Between the trimmed V and J ends, which lost 2 bases and 0 bases, there was a span of 7 bases. CDR3 coding DNA: TGTGCCAGCAGTGAACAGGGGATGAACACTGAAGCTTTCTTT. It yields the protein CASSEQGMNTEAFF. The full variable domain, with the rest looked up from reference TRBV2 and TRBJ1-1, is EPEVTQTPSHQVTQMGQEVILRCVPISNHLYFYWYRQILGQKVEFLVSFYNNEISEKSEIFDDQFSVERPDGSNFTLKIRSTKLEDSAMYFCASSEQGMNTEAFFGQGTRLTVV.

This chain uses TRBV28 with TRBJ1-3; no definite D call. Germline assignment: CDR1 MDHEN and CDR2 SYDVKM. The CDR3 extends over 17 amino acids. V was trimmed by 1 base and J by 0 bases, leaving 13 bases between them. Here the CDR3 reads CASSLFWAASSGNTIYF. The CDR3 region has the DNA TGTGCCAGCAGTTTATTTTGGGCAGCGAGCTCTGGAAACACCATATATTTT.

This sequence joins TRBV2 and TRBJ1-1, with unresolved D. The CDR3 spans 14 residues. CDR1 is SNHLY and CDR2 is FYNNEI in the germline V gene. V dropped 6 bases and J dropped 4 bases, with 15 bases sitting between them. Here the CDR3 DNA reads TGTGCCAGCAGCGGGCGGGTCAAGGCCACTGAAGCTTTCTTT. It encodes CASSGRVKATEAFF.

The rearrangement uses TRBV5-1 and TRBJ1-1, with TRBD1 identical over 10 bases. V shed 4 bases, J shed 2 bases, and the junction held 11 bases outside the gene matches. This CDR3 region has 17 residues. Germline assignment: CDR1 SGHRS and CDR2 YFSETQ. CDR3 nucleotides: TGCGCCAGCAGCCTAGGAGGGACAGGGGCCGCAAACACTGAAGCTTTCTTT. It encodes CASSLGGTGAANTEAFF.

The rearrangement joins TRBV11-2 to TRBJ2-3; 9 bases are a match to TRBD2. The CDR3 totals 15 residues. J gave up 7 bases and V 1 base, and 6 bases lay outside the gene matches. The germline V gene has CDR1 SGHAT and CDR2 FQNNGV. CDR3 DNA sequence: TGTGCCAGCAGCTTAGGACTAGCGGTTTTTTATACGCAGTATTTT. It translates to CASSLGLAVFYTQYF.

The rearrangement links TRBV21-1 to TRBJ2-1; the D call TRBD2 from the table was never checked on the DNA. TRBV21-1 is labeled a pseudogene. The CDR3 is 12 residues long. The DNA for the CDR3 is TGTGCCAGCCCCGATCGGGGAGTTGGGCAGTTCTTC. This translates into CASPDRGVGQFF.

This chain uses TRBV10-3 with TRBJ1-3; D unresolved. Germline CDR1 reads ENHRY; CDR2 reads SYGVKD. This CDR3 has 15 amino acids. V was clipped by 0 bases and J by 4 bases, with 10 bases between them. DNA for the CDR3: TGTGCCATCAGTGAGTCGCCTCCCCCGGGAAACACCATATATTTT. Its protein product is CAISESPPPGNTIYF.